This T cell receptor (beta chain) appears in the sequencing data of a study of shared clonotypes between healthy human individuals. Study-level results: In a few donors, around 5% of naive CD4 clonotypes appeared in common.

TCRdb's copy holds only in-frame clones and misses some; the assay was immunoSEQ multiplex PCR. The table records more than 2,000,000 clones, more than 85% of them present only once. This clone was recorded a few times. Its antigen remains unknown. V was pared by 2 bases and J by 1 base, with 8 bases between. Looked up from germline, CDR1 is SQVTM and CDR2 is ANQGSEA. This CDR3 spans 13 amino acids. This sequence joins TRBV29-1 and TRBJ1-1; D gene ambiguous. Material: naive CD4+ T cells from PBMCs. Specified subset: CD45RA+ positively selected. The origin of this receptor is a man younger than 35 in good health. Some clones in this sample may be carry-over from other donors' samples. CDR3 sequence (DNA): TGCAGCGTTGAACGCCAGCCGAACACTGAAGCTTTCTTT. Translating it yields CSVERQPNTEAFF.